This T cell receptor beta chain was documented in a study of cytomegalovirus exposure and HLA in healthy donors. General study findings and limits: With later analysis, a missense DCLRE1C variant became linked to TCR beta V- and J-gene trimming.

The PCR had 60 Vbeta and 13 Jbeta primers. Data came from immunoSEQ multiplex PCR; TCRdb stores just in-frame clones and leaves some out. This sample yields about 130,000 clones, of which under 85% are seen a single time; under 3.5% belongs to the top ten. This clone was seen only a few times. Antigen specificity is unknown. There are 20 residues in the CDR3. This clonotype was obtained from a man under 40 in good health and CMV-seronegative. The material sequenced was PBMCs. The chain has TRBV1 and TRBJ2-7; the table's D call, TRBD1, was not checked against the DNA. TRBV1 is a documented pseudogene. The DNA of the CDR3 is TGCACCAGCAGCCAAGGCGTAGGACAGGGCCAGACATTAAACTCCTACGAGCAGTACTTC. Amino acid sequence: CTSSQGVGQGQTLNSYEQYF.